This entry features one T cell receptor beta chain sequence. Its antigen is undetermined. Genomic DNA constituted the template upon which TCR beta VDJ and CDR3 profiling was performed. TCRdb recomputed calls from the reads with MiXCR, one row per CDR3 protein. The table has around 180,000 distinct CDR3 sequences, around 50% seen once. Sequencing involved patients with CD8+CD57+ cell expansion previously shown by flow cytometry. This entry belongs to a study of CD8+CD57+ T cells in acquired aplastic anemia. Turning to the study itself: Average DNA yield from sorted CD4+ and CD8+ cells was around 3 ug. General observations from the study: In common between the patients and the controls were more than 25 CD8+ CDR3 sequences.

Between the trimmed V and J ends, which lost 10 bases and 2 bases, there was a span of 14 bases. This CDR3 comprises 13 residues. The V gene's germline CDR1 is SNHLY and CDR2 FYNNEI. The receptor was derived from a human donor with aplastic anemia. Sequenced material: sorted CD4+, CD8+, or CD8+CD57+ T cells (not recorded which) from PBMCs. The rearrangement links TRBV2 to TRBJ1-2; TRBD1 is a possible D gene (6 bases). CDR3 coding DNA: TGTGCCACCGCGGATACAGGGAACTATGGCTACACCTTC. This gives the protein CATADTGNYGYTF.